Reported below is one T cell receptor (beta chain). What it binds is not known. V lost 4 bases to trimming and J lost 10 bases; unmatched junction nucleotides: 18. The CDR3 is made up of 17 amino acids. CDR1 is SGHVS and CDR2 is FNYEAQ in the germline V gene. This sample was taken from a study of OX40 agonist ivuxolimab in advanced cancers. On the study more broadly: The dose-escalation cohort had hepatocellular carcinoma, melanoma, renal cell or head and neck cancer.

Autoimmune disease history or systemic immunosuppression disqualified patients. Study-level points and caveats: More expanded clones were seen, on average, in CD8+ T cells than in CD4+. Undetermined was the antigen specificity of the expanded peripheral T cells.

Data came from immunoSEQ multiplex PCR; TCRdb stores just in-frame clones and leaves some out. The sample holds more than 15,000 clones, about nine tenths seen once. The receptor was derived from an adult with an advanced solid tumor such as melanoma, head and neck, liver or kidney cancer. Sample: CD4+ or CD8+ T cells sorted from blood, taken in a trial of the OX40 agonist ivuxolimab. The gene calls are TRBV7-6 and TRBJ2-1; 8 positions agree with TRBD2. In DNA form, the CDR3 reads TGTGCCAGCAGCTCCTCACTTAGCGGGACCGGGGGATTCGAGCAGTTCTTC. This sequence encodes CASSSSLSGTGGFEQFF. The entire variable domain, with the rest obtained from reference TRBV7-6 and TRBJ2-1, is as follows: GAGVSQSPRYKVTKRGQDVALRCDPISGHVSLYWYRQALGQGPEFLTYFNYEAQQDKSGLPNDRFSAERPEGSISTLTIQRTEQRDSAMYRCASSSSLSGTGGFEQFFGPGTRLTVL.